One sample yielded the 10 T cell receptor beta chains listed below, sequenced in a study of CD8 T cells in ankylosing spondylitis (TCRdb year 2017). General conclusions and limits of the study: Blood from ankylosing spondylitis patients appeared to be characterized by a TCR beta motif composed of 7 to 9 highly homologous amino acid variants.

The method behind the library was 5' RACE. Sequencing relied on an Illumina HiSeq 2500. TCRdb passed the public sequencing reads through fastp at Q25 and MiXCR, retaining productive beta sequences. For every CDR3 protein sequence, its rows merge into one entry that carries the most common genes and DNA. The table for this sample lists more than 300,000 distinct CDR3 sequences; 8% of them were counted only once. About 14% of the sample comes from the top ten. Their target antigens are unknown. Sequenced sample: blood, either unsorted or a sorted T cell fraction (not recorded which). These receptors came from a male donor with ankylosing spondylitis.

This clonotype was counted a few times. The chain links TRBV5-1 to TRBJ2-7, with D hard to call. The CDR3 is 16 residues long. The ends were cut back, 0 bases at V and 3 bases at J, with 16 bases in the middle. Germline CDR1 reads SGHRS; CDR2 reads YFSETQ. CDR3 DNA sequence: TGCGCCAGCAGCTTGGAGGCGGTGGAAACCAACTACGAGCAGTACTTC. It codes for CASSLEAVETNYEQYF.

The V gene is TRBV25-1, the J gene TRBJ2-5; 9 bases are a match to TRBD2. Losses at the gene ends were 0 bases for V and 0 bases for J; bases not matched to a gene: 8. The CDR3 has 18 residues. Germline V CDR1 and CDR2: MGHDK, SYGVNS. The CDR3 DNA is TGTGCCAGCAGTGAATACGGGCTAGCGGGACTTCACCAAGAGACCCAGTACTTC. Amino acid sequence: CASSEYGLAGLHQETQYF.

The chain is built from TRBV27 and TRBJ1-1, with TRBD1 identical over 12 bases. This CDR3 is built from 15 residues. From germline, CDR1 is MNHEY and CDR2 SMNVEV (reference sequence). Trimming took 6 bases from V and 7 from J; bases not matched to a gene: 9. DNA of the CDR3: TGTGCCAGCAGGATCGGGACAGGGGGCTTGAATGAAGCTTTCTTT. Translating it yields CASRIGTGGLNEAFF.

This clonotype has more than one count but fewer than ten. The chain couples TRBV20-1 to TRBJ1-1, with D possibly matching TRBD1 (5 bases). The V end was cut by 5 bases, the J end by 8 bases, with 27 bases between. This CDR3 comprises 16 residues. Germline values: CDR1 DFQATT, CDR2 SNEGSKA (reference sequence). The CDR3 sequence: CSASGGTRALGSEAFF. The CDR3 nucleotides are TGCAGTGCTTCGGGAGGGACCAGGGCATTGGGATCGGAAGCTTTCTTT.

CDR3 nucleotide sequence: TGTGCCAGCAGCTTAGGGAGAACAGCGGGAGGGTTAGAGCTGTTTTTT. Protein: CASSLGRTAGGLELFF. The chain is built from TRBV7-2 and TRBJ2-2; TRBD2 matches at 10 bases. The CDR3 is made up of 16 amino acids. V gave up 1 base and J gave up 11 bases; unmatched junction bases: 10. Germline V gene sequence: CDR1 SGHTA, CDR2 FQGNSA.

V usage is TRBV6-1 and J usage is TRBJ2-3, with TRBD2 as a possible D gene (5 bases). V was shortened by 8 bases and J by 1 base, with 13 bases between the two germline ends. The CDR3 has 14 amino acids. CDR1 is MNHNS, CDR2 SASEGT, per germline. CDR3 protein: CASSRLEGTDTQYF. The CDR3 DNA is TGTGCCAGCTCCCGCTTGGAGGGCACAGATACGCAGTATTTT.

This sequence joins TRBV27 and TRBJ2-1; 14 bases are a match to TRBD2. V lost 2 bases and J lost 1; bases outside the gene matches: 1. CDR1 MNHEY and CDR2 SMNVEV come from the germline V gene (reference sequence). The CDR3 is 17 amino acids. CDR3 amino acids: CASSLRTSGRSYNEQFF. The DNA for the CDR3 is TGTGCCAGCAGTTTAAGGACTAGCGGGAGGTCCTACAATGAGCAGTTCTTC.

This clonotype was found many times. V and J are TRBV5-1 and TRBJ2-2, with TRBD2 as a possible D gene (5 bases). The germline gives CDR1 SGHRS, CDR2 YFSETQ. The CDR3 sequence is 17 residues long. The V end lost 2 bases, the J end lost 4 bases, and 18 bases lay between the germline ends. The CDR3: CASSFGRTSRGTGELFF. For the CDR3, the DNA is TGCGCCAGCAGCTTCGGACGGACTTCGCGAGGCACCGGGGAGCTGTTTTTT.

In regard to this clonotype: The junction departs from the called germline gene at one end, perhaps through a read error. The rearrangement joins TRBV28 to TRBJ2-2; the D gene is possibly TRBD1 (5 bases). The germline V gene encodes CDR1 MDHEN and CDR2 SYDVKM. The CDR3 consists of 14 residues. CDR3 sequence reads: CASSFRVLTEELFF. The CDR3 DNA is TGTGCCAGCAGTTTCAGGGTCTTAACCGAGGAGCTGTTTTTT.

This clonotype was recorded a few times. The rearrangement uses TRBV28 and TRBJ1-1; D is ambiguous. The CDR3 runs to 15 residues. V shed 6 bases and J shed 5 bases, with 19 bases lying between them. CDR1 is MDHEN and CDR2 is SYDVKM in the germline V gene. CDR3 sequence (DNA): TGTGCCAGCAGCCCTACTGTCGGCGCGGTTACTGAAGCTTTCTTT. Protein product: CASSPTVGAVTEAFF.